This T cell receptor beta chain was identified during a study of post-analysis software for immune sequencing data. Comments on this clonotype: Its target is not known. One end of the junction does not line up with germline, which may come from a read error.

The library was made from cDNA and included unique molecular identifiers. TCRdb called the PCR reads again in MiXCR, with one record for every CDR3 protein. The sample consists of hundreds of thousands of distinct CDR3 sequences, approximately 53% of them appearing once. Study observations and caveats: Compared with controls, patients had more of about 5 TRBV segments, including TRBV5-6, TRBV5-1 and TRBV20-1.

The CDR3 is 14 residues long. The germline CDR1 and CDR2 sequences are MNHEY and SVGAGI. This receptor was obtained from a girl aged 5-17 years with multiple sclerosis. Sequenced: blood. The chain is built from TRBV6-5 and TRBJ2-4; 11 bases align to TRBD1. The J call may be faulty, since TRBJ2-7 better matches the DNA end. CDR3 sequence: CAGSYRDRGYEQYF. CDR3 sequence (DNA): TGTGCCGGCAGTTACAGGGACAGGGGGTACGAGCAGTACTTC.